This T cell receptor beta chain stems from a study of shared clonotypes between healthy human individuals (dated by TCRdb to about 2020). A note on the overall study: Three men and a couple of women, aged 18 to 49 years, made up the cohort. For each donor, CD4 naive and CD4 memory were each run on three plates, CD8 naive on two plates, and CD8 memory on one plate. To estimate repertoire size and how much clonotypes are shared between individuals, the study performed deep sequencing of blood TCR repertoires from roughly five healthy adults. Different laboratories and diverse techniques were used to prepare libraries and sequence TCR repertoires, to increase sequencing depth and limit assay-specific biases. Per donor, leukapheresis produced somewhere between about 0.9 and 10 billion PBMCs.

Deletion took 2 bases off V and 1 base off J, with a span of 5 bases between the germline ends. The CDR3 spans 13 residues, from the cysteine through the phenylalanine. Only CDR3 DNA remains: 39 bases, in frame from the first base. CDR1 and CDR2 (MNHNY, SVGAGI) derive from the germline V gene (reference sequence). For this clone: Its antigen is still unknown. Base quality data are lacking; no much larger clone is found one base away.

CD8 naive samples were obtained by positive selection for CCR7 among CD45RO-negative cells, yielding a CD45RA+CCR7+ population from which TemRA cells were excluded. The donors were healthy, HIV-negative adults with no recently reported acute infections or vaccinations. All donors were Caucasian adults living in Nashville, Tennessee, USA. Blood was collected by leukapheresis, and PBMCs were isolated by Ficoll-Histopaque density gradient centrifugation and then cryopreserved in liquid nitrogen vapor phase. Analytical flow cytometry was used to check the purity and quantity of every magnetically sorted T cell population. Genomic DNA was isolated from each sorted fraction and quantified by UV absorbance on a Nanodrop 2000c. Using the deep immunoSEQ assay, TCR CDR3 regions were amplified from genomic DNA by multiplex PCR. Extracted genomic DNA from each cell subset was distributed evenly across all wells of several immunoSEQ 96-well plates, and each plate was treated as a replicate. Each replicate PCR for sorted subsets received 200 ng genomic DNA, equal to 28,000 or so T cell genomes. Purified libraries were quantified with a Qubit 3.0 fluorometer, sized on a Bioanalyzer 2100, and re-quantified with the KAPA Library Quantification kit. Every immunoSEQ 96-well plate was sequenced on a separate single-read 150-cycle Illumina NextSeq 550 flow cell. On the study's bioinformatics: Because only junctional sequences without quality scores were contained in the immunoSEQ output, filtering matching that applied to full-length reads could not be performed. Sequences were annotated with PyIR, a Python wrapper for IgBLAST v1.9, and V/J genes and CDR3 were assigned using IMGT germline references. Reads with weak V/J assignments (E-value above 1e-6), missing CDR3, stop codons, out-of-frame junctions, or ambiguous translated residues were removed. A V3J clonotype was defined by an identical inferred V gene, J gene, and CDR3 amino acid sequence. Percentage overlap between repertoires was computed as shared unique clonotypes divided by the size of the smaller repertoire. Repertoire richness was assessed with RTK rarefaction, the Chao1 estimator, and Recon v2.1 estimates of unobserved clonotypes. Generation probabilities for all TCRbeta clonotypes obtained by the gDNA method from a handful of donors were computed using OLGA. TCRdb re-hosts the immuneACCESS table, in-frame sequences only. Its copies lack some clones; in the studies checked, an unresolved V gene accounts for under half of them, and the cause for the rest is not known. That table gives V, J and clone size, and the DNA gave D and trimming. The sample contains roughly 600,000 clones, more than 95% of them found a single time. 0.3% to 0.35% of the sample belongs to the ten largest clones.

Summary of the overall study and its limitations: Larger estimated clonotype richness was generally found for naive subsets than for memory subsets. The genetic and exposure-history diversity represented was limited by the small number of donors. Sharing across several donors was observed for approximately 5% of naive CD4, over 3% of naive CD8, 2% to 2.5% of memory CD4, and about 0.4% of memory CD8 clonotypes. Based on pairwise subsampling, the degree of clonotype sharing among donors was expected to be affected by sequencing depth. Rarefaction of sorted-subset datasets indicated incomplete sequencing despite the large sequencing depth. Clonotypes shared by all four sorted-subset donors showed higher generation probabilities than non-shared clonotypes. Sampling was limited to blood, and TCR repertoires in tissue likely differ from TCR repertoires in blood.

The receptor was isolated from a man under 40 in good health. Rearrangement joined TRBV6-6 to TRBJ1-2; the D gene cannot be resolved reliably. Sequences were obtained from naive CD8+ T cells sorted from blood. This sample's cell subset or site label indicates: CD45RA+CCR7+. The DNA sequence reads TGTGCCAGCAGTTACAGGGATAACTATGGCTACACCTTC. Translated, this is CASSYRDNYGYTF.